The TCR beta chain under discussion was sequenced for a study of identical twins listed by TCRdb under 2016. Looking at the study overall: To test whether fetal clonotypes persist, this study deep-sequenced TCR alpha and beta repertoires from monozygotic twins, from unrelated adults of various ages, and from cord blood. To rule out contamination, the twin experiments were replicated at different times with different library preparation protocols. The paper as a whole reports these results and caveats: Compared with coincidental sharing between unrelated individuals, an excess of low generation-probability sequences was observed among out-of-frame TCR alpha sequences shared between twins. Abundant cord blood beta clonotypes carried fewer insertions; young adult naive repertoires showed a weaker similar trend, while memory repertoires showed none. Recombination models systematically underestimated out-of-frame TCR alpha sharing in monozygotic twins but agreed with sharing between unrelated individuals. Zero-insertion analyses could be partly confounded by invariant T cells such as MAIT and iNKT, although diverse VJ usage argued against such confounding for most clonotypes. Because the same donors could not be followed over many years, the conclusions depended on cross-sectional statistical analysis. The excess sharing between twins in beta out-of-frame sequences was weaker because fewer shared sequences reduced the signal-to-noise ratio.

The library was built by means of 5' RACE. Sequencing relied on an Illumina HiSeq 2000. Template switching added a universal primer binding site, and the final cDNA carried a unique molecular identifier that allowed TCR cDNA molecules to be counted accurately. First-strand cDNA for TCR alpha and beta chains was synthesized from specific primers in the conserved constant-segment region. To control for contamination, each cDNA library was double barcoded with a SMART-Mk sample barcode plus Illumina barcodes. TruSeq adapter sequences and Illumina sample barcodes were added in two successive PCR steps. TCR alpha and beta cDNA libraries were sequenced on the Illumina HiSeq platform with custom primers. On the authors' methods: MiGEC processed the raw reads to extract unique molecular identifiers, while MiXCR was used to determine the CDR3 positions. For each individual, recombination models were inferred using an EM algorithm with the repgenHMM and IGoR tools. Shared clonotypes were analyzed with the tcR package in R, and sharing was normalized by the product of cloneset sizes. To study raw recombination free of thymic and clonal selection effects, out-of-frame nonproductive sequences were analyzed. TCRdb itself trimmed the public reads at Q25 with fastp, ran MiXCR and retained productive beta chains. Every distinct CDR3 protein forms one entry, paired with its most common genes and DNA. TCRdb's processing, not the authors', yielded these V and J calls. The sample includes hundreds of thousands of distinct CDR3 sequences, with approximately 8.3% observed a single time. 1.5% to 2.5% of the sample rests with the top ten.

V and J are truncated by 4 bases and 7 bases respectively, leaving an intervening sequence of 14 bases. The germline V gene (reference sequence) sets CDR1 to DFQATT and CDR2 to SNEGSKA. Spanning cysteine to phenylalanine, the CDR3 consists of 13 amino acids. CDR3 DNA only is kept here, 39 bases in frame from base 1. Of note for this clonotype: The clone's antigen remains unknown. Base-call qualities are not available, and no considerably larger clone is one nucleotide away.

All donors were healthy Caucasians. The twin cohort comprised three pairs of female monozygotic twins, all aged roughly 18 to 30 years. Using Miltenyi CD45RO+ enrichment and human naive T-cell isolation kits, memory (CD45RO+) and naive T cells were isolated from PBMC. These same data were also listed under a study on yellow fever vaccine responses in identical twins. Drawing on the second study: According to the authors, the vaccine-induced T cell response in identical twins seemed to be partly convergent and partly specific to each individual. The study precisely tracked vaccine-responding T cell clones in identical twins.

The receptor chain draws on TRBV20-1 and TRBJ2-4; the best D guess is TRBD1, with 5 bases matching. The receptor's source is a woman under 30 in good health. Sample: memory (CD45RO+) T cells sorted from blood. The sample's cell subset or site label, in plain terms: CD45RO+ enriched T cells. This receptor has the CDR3 CSAKSQGTNIQYF. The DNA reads TGCAGTGCTAAGAGCCAGGGTACGAACATTCAGTACTTC.